Listed below are T cell receptor beta chains from one sample, sequenced in a study of T-cell memory formation after mild COVID-19. In TCRdb, the 5' RACE reads were re-called with MiXCR into one record per CDR3 protein. The sample has 150,000 to 200,000 distinct CDR3 sequences; roughly 11% are singletons. The material sequenced was PBMCs or a T cell subset sorted from them (not recorded which). These receptors came from a man aged 18-30 years who had mild COVID-19 (a few samples of this study predate the infection). Cell type and time point are not known. CDR3s include the opening cysteine and the closing phenylalanine or tryptophan. The D gene is left open where the match is weak. Some rows mark clone size as missing; the rest say once, few, many or name a class of expanded clone.

clone size,D gene,J gene,V gene,CDR3 DNA,CDR3 protein
many,.,TRBJ2-2,TRBV7-7,TGTGCCAGCAGCTTAGGAGGATCGAACACCGGGGAGCTGTTTTTT,CASSLGGSNTGELFF
few,.,TRBJ1-2,TRBV7-9,TGTGCCAGCAGCTTGGGGGTACAGAACTATGGCTACACCTTC,CASSLGVQNYGYTF
.,.,TRBJ1-5,TRBV10-3,TGTGCCATCTCACCCGAGGGGTATAAGCAGCCCCAGCATTTT,CAISPEGYKQPQHF
few,.,TRBJ2-3,TRBV7-9,TGTGCCAGCAGTCGCTCCCCCGGGGGTGATACGCAGTATTTT,CASSRSPGGDTQYF
few,TRBD1,TRBJ1-2,TRBV7-2,TGTGCCAGCAGCTTAGAGGGGGCCTATGGCTACACCTTC,CASSLEGAYGYTF
.,TRBD1,TRBJ2-3,TRBV5-5,TGTGCCAGCAGCCCCGACAGGGGGAGGGGAGATACGCAGTATTTT,CASSPDRGRGDTQYF
.,.,TRBJ2-3,TRBV7-2,TGTGCCAGCAGCCCCGTGGGGTGGGCCGATACGCAGTATTTT,CASSPVGWADTQYF
.,TRBD1,TRBJ1-5,TRBV28,TGTGCCAGCAGTACCCACCGGACAGGGGTCAATCAGCCCCAGCATTTT,CASSTHRTGVNQPQHF
few,TRBD1,TRBJ2-2,TRBV5-1,TGCGCCAGCAGCTTCTTCGGACAGGGGCCCACCGGGGAGCTGTTTTTT,CASSFFGQGPTGELFF
.,TRBD1,TRBJ1-2,TRBV5-1,TGCGCCAGCAGCTCCACCGGACAGGGACACGGCTACACCTTC,CASSSTGQGHGYTF
many,.,TRBJ2-1,TRBV7-3,TGTGCCAGCAGCTTCCAGCCCGCGAGGGAGCAGTTCTTC,CASSFQPAREQFF
few,TRBD1,TRBJ1-3,TRBV20-1,TGCAGTGCTGGGGAGGGGGCAGGAAACACCATATATTTT,CSAGEGAGNTIYF
.,.,TRBJ2-3,TRBV2,TGTGCCAGCAGCCTAGCGTCCGTCCCCACAGATACGCAGTATTTT,CASSLASVPTDTQYF
few,.,TRBJ2-5,TRBV7-9,TGTGCCAGCAGCCGGGGGGCCCTGGAGACCCAGTACTTC,CASSRGALETQYF
.,TRBD2,TRBJ2-3,TRBV18,TGTGCCAGCTCGGGGACTAGCGACGCAGATACGCAGTATTTT,CASSGTSDADTQYF
.,.,TRBJ2-1,TRBV5-1,TGCGCCAGCAGCTTGCTTCATGAGCAGTTCTTC,CASSLLHEQFF
.,.,TRBJ2-2,TRBV4-1,TGCGCCAGCAGCCGAATAGCCCGGGAGCTGTTTTTT,CASSRIARELFF
.,.,TRBJ2-1,TRBV5-1,TGCGCCAGAAGGTTGACGGGAAGCTCCTACAATGAGCAGTTCTTC,CARRLTGSSYNEQFF
few,TRBD1,TRBJ2-7,TRBV4-3,TGCGCCAGCAGCCAAGCAGAAGCCGGACAGGGCGCGTACGAGCAGTACTTC,CASSQAEAGQGAYEQYF
few,TRBD1,TRBJ2-7,TRBV10-3,TGTGCCATCAGTCAACCCTCGGACAGGGCCCACGAGCAGTACTTC,CAISQPSDRAHEQYF
few,TRBD1,TRBJ1-2,TRBV2,TGTGCCAGCAGCGGGACAGACAATGGCTACACCTTC,CASSGTDNGYTF